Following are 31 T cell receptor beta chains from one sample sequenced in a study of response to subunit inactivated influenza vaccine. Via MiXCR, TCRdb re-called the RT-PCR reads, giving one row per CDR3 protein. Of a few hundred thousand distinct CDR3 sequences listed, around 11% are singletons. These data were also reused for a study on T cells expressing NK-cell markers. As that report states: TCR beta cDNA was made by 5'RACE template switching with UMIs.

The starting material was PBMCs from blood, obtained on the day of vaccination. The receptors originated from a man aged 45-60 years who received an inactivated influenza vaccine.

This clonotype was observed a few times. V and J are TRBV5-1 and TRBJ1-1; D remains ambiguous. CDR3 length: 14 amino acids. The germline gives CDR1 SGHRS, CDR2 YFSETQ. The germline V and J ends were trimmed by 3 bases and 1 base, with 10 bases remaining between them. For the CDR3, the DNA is TGCGCCAGCAGCTCCCCAGTCGGGAACACTGAAGCTTTCTTT. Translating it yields CASSSPVGNTEAFF.

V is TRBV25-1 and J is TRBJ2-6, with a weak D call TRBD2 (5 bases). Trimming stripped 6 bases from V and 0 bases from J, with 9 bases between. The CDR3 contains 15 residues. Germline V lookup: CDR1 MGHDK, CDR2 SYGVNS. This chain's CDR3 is CASRTGNSGANVLTF. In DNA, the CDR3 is TGTGCCAGCAGGACCGGGAACTCTGGGGCCAACGTCCTGACTTTC.

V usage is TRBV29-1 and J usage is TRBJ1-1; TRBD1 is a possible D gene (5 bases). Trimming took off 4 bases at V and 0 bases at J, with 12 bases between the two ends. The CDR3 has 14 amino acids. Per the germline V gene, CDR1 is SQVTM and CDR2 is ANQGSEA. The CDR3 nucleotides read TGCAGCGTTGTCCCGCGACAGATGAACACTGAAGCTTTCTTT. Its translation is CSVVPRQMNTEAFF.

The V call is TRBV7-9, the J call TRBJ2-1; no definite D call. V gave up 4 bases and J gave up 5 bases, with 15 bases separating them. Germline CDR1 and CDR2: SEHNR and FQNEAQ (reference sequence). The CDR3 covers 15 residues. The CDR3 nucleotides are TGTGCCAGCAGCTCCAGCAAGACGTTCCACAATGAGCAGTTCTTC. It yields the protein CASSSSKTFHNEQFF. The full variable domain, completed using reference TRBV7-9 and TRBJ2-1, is DTGVSQNPRHKITKRGQNVTFRCDPISEHNRLYWYRQTLGQGPEFLTYFQNEAQLEKSRLLSDRFSAERPKGSFSTLEIQRTEQGDSAMYLCASSSSKTFHNEQFFGPGTRLTVL.

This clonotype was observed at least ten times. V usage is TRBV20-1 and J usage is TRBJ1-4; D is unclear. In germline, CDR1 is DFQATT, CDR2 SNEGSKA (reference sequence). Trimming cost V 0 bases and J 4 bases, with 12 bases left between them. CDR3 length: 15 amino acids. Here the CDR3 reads CSARELGISNEKLFF. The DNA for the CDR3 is TGCAGTGCTAGAGAGTTGGGCATTAGTAATGAAAAACTGTTTTTT.

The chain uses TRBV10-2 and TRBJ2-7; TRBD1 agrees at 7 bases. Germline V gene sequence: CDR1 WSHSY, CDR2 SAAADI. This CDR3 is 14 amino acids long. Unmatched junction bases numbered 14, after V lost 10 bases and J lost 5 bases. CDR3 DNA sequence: TGCGCCATCAGAGGAGACAGGGTTTACGACGAGCAGTACTTC. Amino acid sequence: CAIRGDRVYDEQYF.

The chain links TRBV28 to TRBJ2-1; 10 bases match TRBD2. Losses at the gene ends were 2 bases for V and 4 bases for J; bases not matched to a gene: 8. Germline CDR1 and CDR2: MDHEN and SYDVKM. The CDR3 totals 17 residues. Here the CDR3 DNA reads TGTGCCAGCAGTTTAAGCCCCGGGACTAGCGTATACAATGAGCAGTTCTTC. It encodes CASSLSPGTSVYNEQFF. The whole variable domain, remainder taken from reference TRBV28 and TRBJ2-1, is DVKVTQSSRYLVKRTGEKVFLECVQDMDHENMFWYRQDPGLGLRLIYFSYDVKMKEKGDIPEGYSVSREKKERFSLILESASTNQTSMYLCASSLSPGTSVYNEQFFGPGTRLTVL.

The CDR3 region is CASSAGTHSGNTIYF. The CDR3 nucleotides are TGTGCCAGCAGTGCCGGGACACACTCTGGAAACACCATATATTTT. The chain joins TRBV25-1 to TRBJ1-3, with D possibly TRBD1 on 6 matching bases. The CDR3 runs to 15 residues. The germline CDR1 and CDR2 sequences are MGHDK and SYGVNS. The ends were cut back, 4 bases at V and 0 bases at J, with 10 bases in the middle.

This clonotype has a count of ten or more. CDR3 in amino acids: CASSVGTPRNIQYF. The CDR3 DNA sequence: TGTGCCAGCAGTGTCGGGACCCCGCGAAACATTCAGTACTTC. This sequence joins TRBV12-3 or TRBV12-4 and TRBJ2-4, with D perhaps TRBD1 or TRBD2 (5 bases each). The V gene lost 5 bases and the J gene lost 6 bases, with 14 bases spanning the gap. This CDR3 comprises 14 residues.

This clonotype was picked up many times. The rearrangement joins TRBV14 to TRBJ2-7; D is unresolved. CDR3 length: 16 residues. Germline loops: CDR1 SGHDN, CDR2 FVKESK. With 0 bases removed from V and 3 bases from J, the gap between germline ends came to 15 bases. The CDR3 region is CASSQDHGHRRYEQYF. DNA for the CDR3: TGTGCCAGCAGCCAAGACCATGGTCACCGCCGCTACGAGCAGTACTTC. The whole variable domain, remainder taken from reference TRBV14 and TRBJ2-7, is EAGVTQFPSHSVIEKGQTVTLRCDPISGHDNLYWYRRVMGKEIKFLLHFVKESKQDESGMPNNRFLAERTGGTYSTLKVQPAELEDSGVYFCASSQDHGHRRYEQYFGPGTRLTVT.

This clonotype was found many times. Here the CDR3 reads CSARGLTAPSTDTQYF. Written as DNA, the CDR3 is TGCAGTGCTAGGGGCCTGACTGCGCCTAGCACAGATACGCAGTATTTT. The J gene is TRBJ2-3, the V gene TRBV20-1; D unclear. Per the germline V gene, CDR1 is DFQATT and CDR2 is SNEGSKA (reference sequence). This CDR3 comprises 16 residues. V was shortened by 3 bases and J by 0 bases, with 16 bases between the two germline ends.

CDR3 nucleotide sequence: TGTGCCAGCAGCCCCGGGACGGACCAGACCACGCAGTATTTT. This gives the protein CASSPGTDQTTQYF. The chain is built from TRBV11-2 and TRBJ2-3; D might be TRBD1 or TRBD2, each matching 5 bases. Germline V gene sequence: CDR1 SGHAT, CDR2 FQNNGV. V was cut by 5 bases and J by 9 bases, with 18 bases left in between. The CDR3 sequence is 14 residues long.

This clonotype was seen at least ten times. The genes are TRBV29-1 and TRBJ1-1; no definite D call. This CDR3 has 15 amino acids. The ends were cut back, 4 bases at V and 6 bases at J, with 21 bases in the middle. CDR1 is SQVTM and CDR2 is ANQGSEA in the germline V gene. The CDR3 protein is CSVGSPQQGYAEAFF. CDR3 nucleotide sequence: TGCAGCGTTGGGTCCCCCCAACAAGGGTACGCTGAAGCTTTCTTT.

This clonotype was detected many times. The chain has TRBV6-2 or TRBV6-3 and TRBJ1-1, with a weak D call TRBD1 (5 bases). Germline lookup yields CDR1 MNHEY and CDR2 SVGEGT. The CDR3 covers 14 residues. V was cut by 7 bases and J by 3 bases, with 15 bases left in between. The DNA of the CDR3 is TGTGCCAGCAATGGAGGGGTTGGGGACACTGAAGCTTTCTTT. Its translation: CASNGGVGDTEAFF.

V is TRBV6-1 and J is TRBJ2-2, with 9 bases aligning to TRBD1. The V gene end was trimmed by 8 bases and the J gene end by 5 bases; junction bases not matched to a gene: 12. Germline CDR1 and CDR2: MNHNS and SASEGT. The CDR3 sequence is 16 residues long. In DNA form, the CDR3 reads TGTGCCAGCTTAAAGCCGGGGACAGGGAGAACCGGGGAGCTGTTTTTT. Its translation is CASLKPGTGRTGELFF.

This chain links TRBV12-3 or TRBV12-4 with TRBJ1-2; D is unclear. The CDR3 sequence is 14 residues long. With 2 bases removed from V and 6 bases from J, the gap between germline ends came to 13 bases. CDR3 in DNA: TGTGCCAGCAGTTTAAGGTCCGGAAAGGATGGCTACACCTTC. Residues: CASSLRSGKDGYTF.

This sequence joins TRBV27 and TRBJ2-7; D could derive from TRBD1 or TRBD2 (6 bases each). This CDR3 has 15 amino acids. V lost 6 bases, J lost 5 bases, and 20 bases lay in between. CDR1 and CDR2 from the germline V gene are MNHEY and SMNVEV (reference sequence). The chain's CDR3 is CASRAVGGGMDEQYF. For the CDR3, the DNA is TGTGCCAGCAGGGCGGTTGGAGGGGGAATGGACGAGCAGTACTTC.

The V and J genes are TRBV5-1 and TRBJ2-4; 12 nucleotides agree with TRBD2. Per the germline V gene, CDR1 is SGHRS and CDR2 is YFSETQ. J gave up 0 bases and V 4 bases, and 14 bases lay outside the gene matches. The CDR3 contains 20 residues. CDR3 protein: CASSLGTARLAGEAKNIQYF. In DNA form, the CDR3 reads TGCGCCAGCAGCCTAGGGACAGCCAGACTAGCGGGGGAAGCCAAAAACATTCAGTACTTC.

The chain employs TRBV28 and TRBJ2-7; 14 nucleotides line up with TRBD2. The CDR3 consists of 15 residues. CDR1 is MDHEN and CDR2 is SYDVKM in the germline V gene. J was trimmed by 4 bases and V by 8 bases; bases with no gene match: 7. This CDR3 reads CASGTSGGPGYEQYF. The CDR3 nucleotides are TGTGCCAGCGGGACTAGCGGGGGCCCCGGGTACGAGCAGTACTTC.

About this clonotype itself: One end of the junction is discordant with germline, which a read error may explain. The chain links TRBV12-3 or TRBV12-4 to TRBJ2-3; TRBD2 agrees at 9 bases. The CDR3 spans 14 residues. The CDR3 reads CSSSRTSGTDTQYF. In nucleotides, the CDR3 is TGTTCCAGCAGTCGGACTAGCGGCACAGATACGCAGTATTTT.

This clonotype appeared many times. In DNA, the CDR3 is TGTGCCAGCCTCCCGGGACTAAACACCGGGGAGCTGTTTTTT. As protein: CASLPGLNTGELFF. The chain couples TRBV9 to TRBJ2-2, with 7 nucleotides matching TRBD2. Per germline, CDR1 SGDLS and CDR2 YYNGEE. V trimming: 7 bases; J trimming: 2 bases; junction bases outside the gene matches: 5. The CDR3 has 14 residues. Using reference TRBV9 and TRBJ2-2 for the parts outside the CDR3, the full variable domain is DSGVTQTPKHLITATGQRVTLRCSPRSGDLSVYWYQQSLDQGLQFLIQYYNGEERAKGNILERFSAQQFPDLHSELNLSSLELGDSALYFCASLPGLNTGELFFGEGSRLTVL.

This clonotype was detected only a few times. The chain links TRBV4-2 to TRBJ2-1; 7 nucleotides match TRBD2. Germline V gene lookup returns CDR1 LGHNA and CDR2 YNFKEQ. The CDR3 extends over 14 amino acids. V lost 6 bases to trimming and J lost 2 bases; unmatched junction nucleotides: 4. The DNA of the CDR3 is TGTGCCAGCAGGGGGGGGTTCCCCTACAATGAGCAGTTCTTC. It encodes CASRGGFPYNEQFF.

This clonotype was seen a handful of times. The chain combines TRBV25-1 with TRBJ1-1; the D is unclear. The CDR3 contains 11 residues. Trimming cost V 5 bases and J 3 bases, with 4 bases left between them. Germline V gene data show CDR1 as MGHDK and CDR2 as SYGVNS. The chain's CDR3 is CASSLHTEAFF. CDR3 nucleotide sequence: TGTGCCAGCAGTCTTCACACTGAAGCTTTCTTT.

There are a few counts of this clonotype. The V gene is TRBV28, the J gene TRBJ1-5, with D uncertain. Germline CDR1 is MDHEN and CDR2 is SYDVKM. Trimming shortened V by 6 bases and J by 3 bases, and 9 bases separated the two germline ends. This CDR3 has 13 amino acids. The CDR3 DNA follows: TGTGCCAGCAGGGAAACAGACAATCAGCCCCAGCATTTT. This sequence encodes CASRETDNQPQHF.

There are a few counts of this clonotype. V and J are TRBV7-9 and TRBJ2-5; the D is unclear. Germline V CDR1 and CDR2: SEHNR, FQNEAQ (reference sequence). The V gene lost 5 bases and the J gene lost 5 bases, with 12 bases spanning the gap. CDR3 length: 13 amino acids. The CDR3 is CASSELPGETQYF. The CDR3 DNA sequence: TGTGCCAGCAGCGAATTACCCGGGGAGACCCAGTACTTC.

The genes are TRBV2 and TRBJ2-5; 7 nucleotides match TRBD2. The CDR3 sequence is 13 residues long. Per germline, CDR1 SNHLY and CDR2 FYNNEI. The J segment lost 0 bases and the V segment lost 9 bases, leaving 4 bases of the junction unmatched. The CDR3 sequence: CARSGRYQETQYF. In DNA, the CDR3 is TGTGCCAGATCCGGGAGGTACCAAGAGACCCAGTACTTC.

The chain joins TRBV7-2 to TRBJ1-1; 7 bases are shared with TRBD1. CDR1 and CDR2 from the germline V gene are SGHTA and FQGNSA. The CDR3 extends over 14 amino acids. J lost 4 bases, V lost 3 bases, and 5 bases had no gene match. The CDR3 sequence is CASSLGQLGTEAFF. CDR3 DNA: TGTGCCAGCAGCTTGGGACAGCTTGGCACTGAAGCTTTCTTT.

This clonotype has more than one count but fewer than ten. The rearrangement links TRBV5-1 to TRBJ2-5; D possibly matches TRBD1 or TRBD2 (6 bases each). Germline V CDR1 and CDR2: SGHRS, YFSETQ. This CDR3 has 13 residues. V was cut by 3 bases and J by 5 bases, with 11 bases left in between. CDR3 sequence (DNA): TGCGCCAGCAGCTCCCCGGGGGCCGAGACCCAGTACTTC. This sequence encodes CASSSPGAETQYF.

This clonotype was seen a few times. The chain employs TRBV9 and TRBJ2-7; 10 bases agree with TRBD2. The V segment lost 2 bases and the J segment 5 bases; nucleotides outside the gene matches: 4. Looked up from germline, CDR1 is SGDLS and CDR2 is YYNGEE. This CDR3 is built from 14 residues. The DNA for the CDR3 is TGTGCCAGCAGCGTTTCTGGACTAGCGGACGAGCAGTACTTC. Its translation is CASSVSGLADEQYF.

CDR3 bases: TGCAGTGCTAGTCCGAGCGGGGGACAAGAGACCCAGTACTTC. Amino acid sequence: CSASPSGGQETQYF. The chain employs TRBV20-1 and TRBJ2-5; 8 bases are a match to TRBD2. After removal of 3 bases from V and 2 bases from J, the junction contained 5 bases not matched to a gene. The CDR3 sequence is 14 residues long. CDR1 DFQATT and CDR2 SNEGSKA come from the germline V gene (reference sequence).

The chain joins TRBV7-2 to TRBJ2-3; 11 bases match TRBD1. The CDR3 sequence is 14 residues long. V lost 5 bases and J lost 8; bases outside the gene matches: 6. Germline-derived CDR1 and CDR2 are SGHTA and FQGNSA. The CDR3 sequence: CASSARTGGVTQYF. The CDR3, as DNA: TGTGCCAGCAGCGCCCGGACAGGGGGCGTTACGCAGTATTTT.